The clone carrying this T cell receptor beta chain has just a few counts. TCRdb re-analysed the 5' RACE reads in MiXCR, keeping a single row per CDR3 protein. Altogether just under 85,000 distinct CDR3 sequences are present, about 14% being singletons, with the ten largest covering around 23%. The data belong to a study of T cells after yellow fever vaccination. CDR1 and CDR2 (germline): DFQATT, SNEGSKA (reference sequence). The CDR3 has 15 residues. The V segment lost 4 bases and the J segment 3 bases; nucleotides outside the gene matches: 7. Sequenced material: CD8+ T cells not binding an NS4B(214-222) dextramer, sorted from PBMCs, taken approximately 22 days after the first yellow fever vaccination. The clonotype was recovered from a man younger than 30 who received the YFV17D yellow fever vaccine. The gene calls are TRBV20-1 and TRBJ2-1; 9 bases map to TRBD1. Here the CDR3 reads CSATRQGGSYNEQFF. The CDR3 nucleotides read TGCAGTGCTACCAGACAGGGGGGCAGCTACAATGAGCAGTTCTTC.